This is a list of T cell receptor beta chains from one sample in a study of blood T cell repertoires in COVID-19. This table comes from immunoSEQ multiplex PCR, and its TCRdb copy is limited to in-frame clones, with some not included. The table includes 130,000 or so clones, under 90% detected once. The source material was peripheral blood. All receptors derive from a woman in her 70s with acute or convalescent COVID-19. The CDR3 runs from the conserved cysteine through the conserved F or W. D genes are given only for firm matches. A row's size may be missing; if present it is once, few, many or a size class.

clone_size: -
j_call: TRBJ1-6
v_call: TRBV7-2
d_call: -
cdr3_nt: TGTGCCAGCAGCTTACGGGACCCGGGACTGTTTAATTCACCCCTCCACTTT
cdr3_aa: CASSLRDPGLFNSPLHF

clone_size: -
j_call: TRBJ2-3
v_call: TRBV5-4
d_call: -
cdr3_nt: TGTGCCAGCAGCTTGGGCGGACACCGAACCACAGATACGCAGTATTTT
cdr3_aa: CASSLGGHRTTDTQYF

clone_size: -
j_call: TRBJ2-2
v_call: TRBV27
d_call: TRBD2
cdr3_nt: TGTGCCAGCAGTTTATCGCCTAGCGGGGGGGCCGGGGAGCTGTTTTTT
cdr3_aa: CASSLSPSGGAGELFF

clone_size: -
j_call: TRBJ1-1
v_call: TRBV7-2
d_call: -
cdr3_nt: TGTGCCAGCAGCACCTCGGGGGGGACTGAAGCTTTCTTT
cdr3_aa: CASSTSGGTEAFF

clone_size: -
j_call: TRBJ2-5
v_call: TRBV5-4
d_call: TRBD1
cdr3_nt: TGTGCCAGCAGCTTGGACAGGGGGCGGGAGACCCAGTACTTC
cdr3_aa: CASSLDRGRETQYF

clone_size: -
j_call: TRBJ2-1
v_call: TRBV24-1
d_call: -
cdr3_nt: TGTGCCACCAGTGACCCCACCGACCCTAATAGGGGAAATGAGCAGTTCTTC
cdr3_aa: CATSDPTDPNRGNEQFF

clone_size: -
j_call: TRBJ1-1
v_call: TRBV25-1
d_call: TRBD1
cdr3_nt: TGTGCCAGCAGTGAATGGGGACAGGCCCTTGAAGCTTTCTTT
cdr3_aa: CASSEWGQALEAFF

clone_size: few
j_call: TRBJ1-1
v_call: TRBV7-8
d_call: -
cdr3_nt: TGTGCCAGCAGCTTATCCAGGGAAACTGAAGCTTTCTTT
cdr3_aa: CASSLSRETEAFF

clone_size: -
j_call: TRBJ2-7
v_call: TRBV30
d_call: TRBD1
cdr3_nt: TGTGCCTGGAGGCCCCCGGGACAGGGGGCTATGCAGTACTTC
cdr3_aa: CAWRPPGQGAMQYF

clone_size: once
j_call: TRBJ1-2
v_call: TRBV4-3
d_call: -
cdr3_nt: TGCGCCAGCAGCCAAGGGGTTACTATACAGGCGCTCTATGGCTACACCTTC
cdr3_aa: CASSQGVTIQALYGYTF

clone_size: -
j_call: TRBJ1-4
v_call: TRBV19
d_call: TRBD1
cdr3_nt: TGTGCCAGTAGTAGGAACAGGGGAACAACTAATGAAAAACTGTTTTTT
cdr3_aa: CASSRNRGTTNEKLFF

clone_size: few
j_call: TRBJ1-2
v_call: TRBV25-1
d_call: TRBD1
cdr3_nt: TGTGCCGTAGGGACAGTCTATGGCTACACCTTC
cdr3_aa: CAVGTVYGYTF

clone_size: -
j_call: TRBJ1-3
v_call: TRBV7-9
d_call: -
cdr3_nt: TGTGCCAGCAGCTTAGAGACAGGTTCAACGGGAAACACCATATATTTT
cdr3_aa: CASSLETGSTGNTIYF

clone_size: -
j_call: TRBJ2-1
v_call: TRBV5-6
d_call: TRBD2
cdr3_nt: TGTGCCAGCAGCTCTAGCGGGGGGGCGAATGAGCAGTTCTTC
cdr3_aa: CASSSSGGANEQFF

clone_size: few
j_call: TRBJ1-3
v_call: TRBV4-2
d_call: -
cdr3_nt: TGTGCCAGCAGCCAAGACAGGGTAGGAGGAAACACCATATATTTT
cdr3_aa: CASSQDRVGGNTIYF

clone_size: -
j_call: TRBJ1-3
v_call: TRBV6-5
d_call: -
cdr3_nt: TGTGCCAGCACTAGGGGAACAGGTTCTGGAAACACCATATATTTT
cdr3_aa: CASTRGTGSGNTIYF

clone_size: -
j_call: TRBJ1-2
v_call: TRBV6-2/TRBV6-3
d_call: TRBD1
cdr3_nt: TGTGCCAGCAGTTACGTAGGACAGGGTGGCGGCTACACCTTC
cdr3_aa: CASSYVGQGGGYTF

clone_size: -
j_call: TRBJ1-2
v_call: TRBV6-5
d_call: -
cdr3_nt: TGTGCCAGCAGCGAGATTGAGGGACACCATTATGGCTACACCTTC
cdr3_aa: CASSEIEGHHYGYTF

clone_size: -
j_call: TRBJ2-7
v_call: TRBV29-1
d_call: -
cdr3_nt: TGCAGCGTTGAGAGGGCCTACGAGCAGTACTTC
cdr3_aa: CSVERAYEQYF

clone_size: once
j_call: TRBJ2-1
v_call: TRBV7-9
d_call: TRBD1
cdr3_nt: TGTGCCAGCAGCTCTCCCCAAGACAGGGTCGGCAATGAGCAGTTCTTC
cdr3_aa: CASSSPQDRVGNEQFF

clone_size: -
j_call: TRBJ2-2
v_call: TRBV15
d_call: TRBD2
cdr3_nt: TGTGCCACCAGCAGAGATCCTGAGACTAGCGGGGGGGTTACCACCGGGGAGCTGTTTTTT
cdr3_aa: CATSRDPETSGGVTTGELFF

clone_size: once
j_call: TRBJ1-2
v_call: TRBV3-1/TRBV3-2
d_call: -
cdr3_nt: TGTGCCAGCAGCCAAGCTCAACTTTCTAACTATGGCTACACCTTC
cdr3_aa: CASSQAQLSNYGYTF

clone_size: -
j_call: TRBJ2-7
v_call: TRBV7-2
d_call: TRBD2
cdr3_nt: TGTGCCAGCAGCTTAGTTGGCGGGGGCTACGAGCAGTACTTC
cdr3_aa: CASSLVGGGYEQYF

clone_size: -
j_call: TRBJ2-5
v_call: TRBV4-2
d_call: TRBD1
cdr3_nt: TGTGCCAGCAGCCAATCGGACAGGGAAGAGACCCAGTACTTC
cdr3_aa: CASSQSDREETQYF

clone_size: -
j_call: TRBJ2-6
v_call: TRBV7-6
d_call: -
cdr3_nt: TGTGCCAGCAGCGCCGCCGGGACACCCTTCTCTGGGGCCAACGTCCTGACTTTC
cdr3_aa: CASSAAGTPFSGANVLTF

clone_size: -
j_call: TRBJ2-3
v_call: TRBV18
d_call: -
cdr3_nt: TGTGCCAGCTCTCGCGAGATGGACATTACCACAGATACGCAGTATTTT
cdr3_aa: CASSREMDITTDTQYF

clone_size: -
j_call: TRBJ2-1
v_call: TRBV11-3
d_call: -
cdr3_nt: TGTGCCAGCAGCTCCAGACTAGAAAGCTCCTACAATGAGCAGTTCTTC
cdr3_aa: CASSSRLESSYNEQFF

clone_size: -
j_call: TRBJ2-1
v_call: TRBV7-3
d_call: TRBD2
cdr3_nt: TGTGCCAGCAGCTTAAATGTGGGGACTAGCGGATTAGAGCAGTTCTTC
cdr3_aa: CASSLNVGTSGLEQFF

clone_size: -
j_call: TRBJ1-2
v_call: TRBV7-2
d_call: TRBD1
cdr3_nt: TGTGCCAGCAGCCCCGGGGGACAGAGATATGGCTACACCTTC
cdr3_aa: CASSPGGQRYGYTF

clone_size: -
j_call: TRBJ1-1
v_call: TRBV3-1/TRBV3-2
d_call: -
cdr3_nt: TGTGCCAGCAGCCAAGAGATTACGGGGGGGCGGAACACTGAAGCTTTCTTT
cdr3_aa: CASSQEITGGRNTEAFF

clone_size: -
j_call: TRBJ1-1
v_call: TRBV18
d_call: -
cdr3_nt: TGTGCCAGCTCACCACGAACCAAGACAGTAAACACTGAAGCTTTCTTT
cdr3_aa: CASSPRTKTVNTEAFF

clone_size: -
j_call: TRBJ1-1
v_call: TRBV6-5
d_call: -
cdr3_nt: TGTGCCAGCAGCAGCTTGGCGGGTTGGACTGAAGCTTTCTTT
cdr3_aa: CASSSLAGWTEAFF

clone_size: -
j_call: TRBJ1-4
v_call: TRBV7-2
d_call: -
cdr3_nt: TGTGCCAGCAGCAGAGCAACTAATGAAAAACTGTTTTTT
cdr3_aa: CASSRATNEKLFF

clone_size: once
j_call: TRBJ1-1
v_call: TRBV27
d_call: TRBD1
cdr3_nt: TGTGCCAGCAGTTTTACAGGGGGACTGAACACTGAAGCTTTCTTT
cdr3_aa: CASSFTGGLNTEAFF

clone_size: -
j_call: TRBJ1-2
v_call: TRBV10-3
d_call: -
cdr3_nt: TGTGCCATCAGTGAGAGCGGCTATGGCTACACCTTC
cdr3_aa: CAISESGYGYTF

clone_size: once
j_call: TRBJ1-4
v_call: TRBV4-3
d_call: TRBD1
cdr3_nt: TGCGCCAGCAGCCAAGATCGAGGGGGCAAGAATGAAAAACTGTTTTTT
cdr3_aa: CASSQDRGGKNEKLFF

clone_size: -
j_call: TRBJ2-4
v_call: TRBV6-1
d_call: TRBD2
cdr3_nt: TGTGCCAGCAGTGAACCCTATAGGAGTACGGGAGGGCTAGCCAAAAACATTCAGTACTTC
cdr3_aa: CASSEPYRSTGGLAKNIQYF

clone_size: few
j_call: TRBJ1-2
v_call: TRBV30
d_call: TRBD1
cdr3_nt: TGTGCCGGACCGGGACAGGGAGGTTATGGCTACACCTTC
cdr3_aa: CAGPGQGGYGYTF

clone_size: -
j_call: TRBJ2-3
v_call: TRBV24-1
d_call: TRBD1
cdr3_nt: TGTGCCACCAGTGGTGGACAGGTAACAGATACGCAGTATTTT
cdr3_aa: CATSGGQVTDTQYF

clone_size: -
j_call: TRBJ2-2
v_call: TRBV3-1/TRBV3-2
d_call: -
cdr3_nt: TGTGCCAGCACGTATGGCGGGGCGAACACCGGGGAGCTGTTTTTT
cdr3_aa: CASTYGGANTGELFF

clone_size: -
j_call: TRBJ2-2
v_call: TRBV3-1/TRBV3-2
d_call: -
cdr3_nt: TGTGCCAGCAGCTCCCCGGGACTGACGTTTTTT
cdr3_aa: CASSSPGLTFF

clone_size: -
j_call: TRBJ1-5
v_call: TRBV7-2
d_call: -
cdr3_nt: TGTGCCAGCAGCTTAGTCGGTCAGGCCAATCAGCCCCAGCATTTT
cdr3_aa: CASSLVGQANQPQHF

clone_size: few
j_call: TRBJ2-7
v_call: TRBV7-9
d_call: -
cdr3_nt: TGTGCCAGCAGCTTAGGAATGGCGGTCGGACAGTACTTC
cdr3_aa: CASSLGMAVGQYF

clone_size: -
j_call: TRBJ1-5
v_call: TRBV25-1
d_call: -
cdr3_nt: TGTGCCAGCCCGGACAGTAGGAATCAGCCCCAGCATTTT
cdr3_aa: CASPDSRNQPQHF

clone_size: -
j_call: TRBJ1-5
v_call: TRBV5-1
d_call: -
cdr3_nt: TGCGCCAGCAGCTTGGACCCGGGGGTCGGTCAGCCCCAGCATTTT
cdr3_aa: CASSLDPGVGQPQHF

clone_size: -
j_call: TRBJ2-1
v_call: TRBV2
d_call: TRBD1
cdr3_nt: TGTGCCAGCAGTGGACAGGGGACCCAAGCACTACAGTTCTTC
cdr3_aa: CASSGQGTQALQFF

clone_size: -
j_call: TRBJ2-7
v_call: TRBV11-2
d_call: -
cdr3_nt: TGTGCCAGCAGCACAATTAGCGAGGCGAGGGAGCAGTACTTC
cdr3_aa: CASSTISEAREQYF

clone_size: -
j_call: TRBJ1-5
v_call: TRBV19
d_call: -
cdr3_nt: TGTGCCAGTAGTATCACGCGGTTCAATCAGCCCCAGCATTTT
cdr3_aa: CASSITRFNQPQHF